This entry is about one TCR beta chain. Which antigen it targets is not known. No much larger clonotype is one base removed from it; base qualities were not supplied. Thawed PBMCs were FACS-sorted into unstimulated Tregs (CD4+CD25+CD127-), CD4+ non-Tregs (CD4+CD25-), CD4 cells and CD8 cells. Blood from healthy controls was obtained either from healthy volunteers or as purchased buffy coats. Healthy control blood was separated into PBMCs by Ficoll density gradient and cryopreserved, and patient PBMCs were collected both before and after transplant. For TCRbeta CDR3 sequencing, genomic DNA from the sorted cells was extracted using the QIAGEN DNeasy Blood and Tissue Kit. High-throughput TCRbeta CDR3 sequencing, which included PCR amplification with bias correction and internal controls, was done commercially through immunoSEQ. As for the original processing: Unique productive TCRbeta sequences were defined by CDR3 nucleotide sequence where primers matched, and otherwise by CDR3 amino acid sequence together with Vbeta and Jbeta genes. As a correction for sorting error, sequences shared between sorted populations at a frequency ratio of 2:1 or less were discarded, and the remaining shared sequences were assigned to the higher population. A sequence counted as donor-reactive if, in CFSE-low cells, the sequence had a frequency of at least 0.01% and was expanded at least 5-fold compared with unstimulated cells. Repertoire divergence was quantified by Jensen-Shannon divergence calculated from the top 100 TCRbeta sequences ranked by frequency. When a sample had multiple sequencing runs, each run was corrected for sorting error separately and the runs were then pooled. TCRdb re-hosts the immuneACCESS table, in-frame sequences only. Its copies lack some clones; in the studies checked, an unresolved V gene accounts for under half of them, and the cause for the rest is not known. V, J and clone size were drawn from that table, and D and trimming were deduced from the DNA. The sample table holds some 70,000 clones, of which about 83% were seen once. About 4.7% of the sample belongs to the ten largest clones.

The CDR3 spans 15 residues, from the cysteine through the phenylalanine. The kept DNA is CDR3 alone, 45 bases in frame from the first base. The germline V gene (reference sequence) sets CDR1 to LNHDA and CDR2 to SQIVND. V ends up 11 bases short and J 6 bases short, with an unmatched junction base count of 15. The sample belongs to a study of Tregs in tolerant kidney transplant recipients (dated by TCRdb to between 2018 and 2021). Background for the entire study: The study applied TCRbeta sequencing to find donor-specific regulatory T cells before combined kidney and bone marrow transplantation and then followed those same cells after transplant. TCRbeta repertoire sequencing was used in a few healthy controls to compare several ways of expanding Tregs specific for an allogeneic donor.

Study-level results and caveats: Expanding Tregs with activated donor B cells appeared to identify the most biologically relevant and donor-specific TCRbeta repertoire. Because only a small number of patients were included, the study had limitations, and the results will need to be validated in larger populations as well as under other immunosuppression protocols. Biological reproducibility was not directly addressed, though technical replication error appeared minimal.

The specimen sequenced was CD4+ T cells from blood. This TCR was recovered from a human donor in good health. The chain was built from TRBV19 and TRBJ2-1; TRBD1 matches 8 bases in the middle. The CDR3 region reads CACGGQGQAFNEQFF. The bases read TGTGCCTGCGGCGGACAGGGACAGGCCTTCAATGAGCAGTTCTTC.